The source of this T cell receptor beta chain is a study of cytomegalovirus exposure and HLA in healthy donors. Study-wide context: Tens of millions of unique TCRs from HLA-typed donors were held in an early release of data. Findings and limits, study-wide: A reported reduction in N-insertions relative to the approximately 690-donor mean was seen in an Asian-associated ancestry cluster in a later analysis. The records held CMV serostatus as the only immune exposure information.

Primers: 60 Vbeta forward and 13 Jbeta reverse. Only in-frame clones appear in the TCRdb table, and some are missing; sequencing was by immunoSEQ multiplex PCR. The sample shows some 120,000 clones, around 70% of them seen only once. The study sampled nominally healthy donors, though unrecorded immune exposures were likely. Details on this clone: Its matching antigen is unknown.

The sequenced sample was PBMCs. The sequence was collected from a man in his forties in good health and CMV-seropositive.

CDR3 in DNA: TGTGCCAGCAGTAGAACAGGGGGCTATGGCTACACCTTC. Translated, it gives CASSRTGGYGYTF. The genes are TRBV6-1 and TRBJ1-2; 8 nucleotides match TRBD1. Germline-derived CDR1 and CDR2 are MNHNS and SASEGT. The CDR3 spans 13 residues. The trim removed 5 bases at V and 4 bases at J, leaving 3 bases unmatched.